This T cell receptor (beta chain) was retrieved from a study of T cells after posttransplantation cyclophosphamide. In germline, CDR1 is SGHNT, CDR2 YYREEE (reference sequence). V lost 4 bases and J lost 0; bases outside the gene matches: 7. CDR3 length: 16 residues. Treatment was busulfan-fludarabine conditioning, a marrow graft, and cyclophosphamide on days +3 and +4. Sequenced by immunoSEQ multiplex PCR; TCRdb stores in-frame clones only, minus some. This sample comprises about 500 clones, none seen once only. This clone is labeled medium-sized. This receptor was obtained from a young adult male patient who received an allogeneic stem cell transplant from a related donor, was CMV-positive, and had acute GVHD only. A subset of T cells may come from the graft donor. The V gene is TRBV5-4, the J gene TRBJ2-3; the match to TRBD2 covers 8 bases. The material sequenced was PBMCs, taken 32 days after allogeneic stem cell transplant with posttransplant cyclophosphamide. The CDR3 sequence: CASSPRREASTDTQYF. As DNA, the CDR3 is TGTGCCAGCAGCCCGAGGCGGGAGGCTAGCACAGATACGCAGTATTTT.